This T cell receptor beta chain was sequenced during a study of blood T cell repertoires in COVID-19. Study-level background: Samples representing acute and convalescent COVID-19 were sourced from the United States, Italy and Spain. T cells, B-cell-depleted T cells, or PBMCs supplied cDNA or gDNA.

The sample holds one count of this clone. Original analysis: Cell counts per sample came from amplifying reference gene primers. TCRdb's copy holds only in-frame clones and misses some; the assay was immunoSEQ multiplex PCR. V, J and clone size reflect that table, while D and trimming were determined from the DNA. The sample lists tens of thousands of clones; more than 80% were seen once. The CDR3 has 14 residues. V was clipped by 4 bases and J by 4 bases; unmatched bases: 6. The germline V gene encodes CDR1 SNHLY and CDR2 FYNNEI. The clonotype originates from a woman aged 70-85 years with acute or convalescent COVID-19. The chain joins TRBV2 to TRBJ1-2, with 7 bases matching TRBD1. The sample consisted of peripheral blood. CDR3 bases: TGTGCCAGCAGTGTTGGGACAGACAGCTATGGCTACACCTTC. Translation gives CASSVGTDSYGYTF.